The 21 T cell receptor beta chains presented below share a single source sample, sequenced in a study of regulatory T cells in long-lasting Graves disease. The time point: newly diagnosed GD, antithyroid drugs for less than 3 months. RNA isolated from PBMCs was used to make the TCR library. According to the study, TCR beta libraries were built with iRepertoire HTBI primers and CDR3-region Arm-PCR. TCRdb ran MiXCR on the multiplex PCR reads and lists one entry per CDR3 protein. The data hold 350,000 to 550,000 distinct CDR3 sequences, with 11% to 15% observed a single time. The same sample was also used in a study of T cells in Graves' hyperthyroidism and ophthalmopathy.

Sequenced material: peripheral blood mononuclear cells (PBMCs), taken at new diagnosis, from a patient treated with antithyroid drugs. These receptors came from a woman aged 45-65 years with Graves disease.

CDR3 DNA sequence: TGTGCCAGCAGGACTAAGACAGGGCCCACCCTCTTCTACGAGCAGTACTTC. As protein: CASRTKTGPTLFYEQYF. The gene calls are TRBV6-1 and TRBJ2-7; 7 positions match TRBD1. This CDR3 contains 17 residues. Germline trimming cut 6 bases from V and 3 bases from J; bases unmatched to any gene: 17. Germline CDR1 MNHNS, CDR2 SASEGT.

The chain combines TRBV5-1 with TRBJ1-2, with 7 bases matching TRBD1. V trimming: 5 bases; J trimming: 3 bases; junction bases outside the gene matches: 13. CDR3 length: 16 amino acids. Germline loops: CDR1 SGHRS, CDR2 YFSETQ. DNA of the CDR3: TGCGCCAGCAGGCTAGAGTGGTACAGGGGCCACTATGGCTACACCTTC. Amino acids: CASRLEWYRGHYGYTF.

This clonotype has a count of ten or more. The chain joins TRBV7-2 to TRBJ2-1; the D gene is possibly TRBD2 (5 bases). This CDR3 has 17 amino acids. V was shortened by 5 bases and J by 4 bases, with 21 bases between the two germline ends. In germline, CDR1 is SGHTA, CDR2 FQGNSA. The CDR3 nucleotides read TGTGCCAGCAGCCTGGATCGACGAGGACTCGGATACAATGAGCAGTTCTTC. This translates into CASSLDRRGLGYNEQFF.

This clonotype was detected ten times or more. V usage is TRBV5-6 and J usage is TRBJ2-7; D is unresolved. The CDR3 loop spans 15 amino acids. Germline CDR1 SGHDT, CDR2 YYEEEE. V lost 4 bases to trimming and J lost 3 bases, with 17 bases between them. CDR3 nucleotides: TGTGCCAGCAGCGCTGGACCGTCCTCCGACTACGAGCAGTACTTC. Encoded protein: CASSAGPSSDYEQYF.

This clonotype occurred a few times. V usage is TRBV30 and J usage is TRBJ1-4, with a possible D match to TRBD1 (5 bases). Per germline, CDR1 GTSNPN and CDR2 SVGIG (reference sequence). V shed 2 bases and J shed 5 bases, with 12 bases lying between them. This CDR3 is built from 14 residues. The CDR3 is CAWSPGLTNEKLFF. The CDR3 DNA sequence: TGTGCCTGGAGTCCGGGACTTACAAATGAAAAACTGTTTTTT. The full variable domain, its missing parts supplied by reference TRBV30 and TRBJ1-4, is SQTIHQWPATLVQPVGSPLSLECTVEGTSNPNLYWYRQAAGRGLQLLFYSVGIGQISSEVPQNLSASRPQDRQFILSSKKLLLSDSGFYLCAWSPGLTNEKLFFGSGTQLSVL.

This clonotype was seen repeatedly, ten times or more. J is TRBJ2-7 and V is TRBV28, with 9 nucleotides matching TRBD2. Germline V gives CDR1 MDHEN, CDR2 SYDVKM. The CDR3 runs to 15 residues. The V segment lost 1 base and the J segment 4 bases; nucleotides outside the gene matches: 5. The CDR3 region is CASSLSLAGRYEQYF. The CDR3 nucleotides read TGTGCCAGCAGTTTATCTCTAGCGGGGAGGTACGAGCAGTACTTC.

This clonotype showed up many times. The V gene is TRBV4-1, the J gene TRBJ2-1; D gene unclear. Germline loops: CDR1 MGHRA, CDR2 YSYEKL. The CDR3 has 13 amino acids. Trimming took off 0 bases at V and 8 bases at J, with 8 bases between the two ends. CDR3: CASSQDWIDEQFF. For the CDR3, the DNA is TGCGCCAGCAGCCAAGATTGGATCGATGAGCAGTTCTTC.

This clonotype has at least ten counts. V usage is TRBV11-2 and J usage is TRBJ2-3, with 8 positions matching TRBD2. Germline CDR1 is SGHAT and CDR2 is FQNNGV. After removal of 1 base from V and 0 bases from J, the junction contained 3 bases not matched to a gene. The CDR3 has 16 amino acids. In DNA, the CDR3 is TGTGCCAGCAGCTTAGCCCCTAGCGGGAGCACAGATACGCAGTATTTT. This encodes CASSLAPSGSTDTQYF.

This clonotype occurred many times. The V gene is TRBV30, the J gene TRBJ1-2; D is unclear. V gave up 0 bases and J gave up 4 bases, with 6 bases separating them. The CDR3 has 12 residues. In germline, CDR1 is GTSNPN, CDR2 SVGIG (reference sequence). This CDR3 is CAWSVRSYGYTF. The CDR3 DNA reads as TGTGCCTGGAGTGTGCGCAGCTATGGCTACACCTTC.

This clonotype appeared many times. The chain recombines TRBV7-6 with TRBJ2-1; 11 bases match TRBD2. The CDR3 has 17 amino acids. V trimming: 5 bases; J trimming: 6 bases; junction bases outside the gene matches: 12. Per the germline V gene, CDR1 is SGHVS and CDR2 is FNYEAQ. The CDR3 region has the DNA TGTGCCAGCAGCGCTCCGCTCCGACTAGCGGGGAGCAATGAGCAGTTCTTC. It codes for CASSAPLRLAGSNEQFF.

The rearrangement links TRBV10-1 to TRBJ2-2, with D unclear. The CDR3 has 15 amino acids. V lost 0 bases, J lost 2 bases, and 7 bases lay in between. The germline CDR1 and CDR2 sequences are WNHNN and SYGVQD (reference sequence). The CDR3 DNA reads as TGCGCCAGCAGTGAGTCGACTCGTAACACCGGGGAGCTGTTTTTT. Amino acids: CASSESTRNTGELFF.

The table lists this clonotype with many counts. The chain couples TRBV28 to TRBJ1-1; TRBD1 matches at 7 bases. CDR1 and CDR2 from the germline V gene are MDHEN and SYDVKM. The CDR3 is made up of 14 amino acids. V was pared by 4 bases and J by 11 bases, with 13 bases of the junction left unmatched. Here the CDR3 DNA reads TGTGCCAGCAGTTCGCCCTACAGGGGACCGGATGCTTTCTTT. It yields the protein CASSSPYRGPDAFF.

This clonotype was seen a few times. The V call is TRBV30, the J call TRBJ1-6; TRBD1 is a possible D gene (5 bases). The CDR3 spans 14 residues. The germline CDR1 and CDR2 sequences are GTSNPN and SVGIG (reference sequence). Trimming shortened V by 4 bases and J by 8 bases, and 15 bases separated the two germline ends. DNA for the CDR3: TGTGCCTGGAACCACAAGTGGGGGTATTCACCCCTCCACTTT. Translated: CAWNHKWGYSPLHF. Full variable domain (outside the CDR3, taken from reference TRBV30 and TRBJ1-6): SQTIHQWPATLVQPVGSPLSLECTVEGTSNPNLYWYRQAAGRGLQLLFYSVGIGQISSEVPQNLSASRPQDRQFILSSKKLLLSDSGFYLCAWNHKWGYSPLHFGNGTRLTVT.

This clonotype was counted many times. This sequence joins TRBV6-5 and TRBJ2-1; D unclear. This CDR3 comprises 11 residues. Trimming took 3 bases from V and 9 from J, leaving 6 bases between them. From germline, CDR1 is MNHEY and CDR2 SVGAGI. The CDR3 DNA reads TGTGCCAGCAGTTATACGGGTGAGCAGTTCTTC. It yields the protein CASSYTGEQFF.

This clonotype appeared a few times. This chain connects TRBV9 to TRBJ1-1, with 10 bases that match TRBD1. Trimming removed 4 bases from V and 5 bases from J; junction bases left unmatched: 17. The CDR3 length is 18 residues. The V gene's germline CDR1 is SGDLS and CDR2 YYNGEE. CDR3 residues: CASSPHPGQGSIKTEAFF. DNA for the CDR3: TGTGCCAGCAGCCCCCACCCGGGACAGGGGAGTATAAAGACTGAAGCTTTCTTT.

This clonotype showed up many times. The chain employs TRBV5-1 and TRBJ1-2, with 9 bases identical to TRBD1. The CDR3 is 14 residues long. V was pared by 8 bases and J by 4 bases, with 9 bases of the junction left unmatched. Germline V CDR1 and CDR2: SGHRS, YFSETQ. This chain's CDR3 is CASTEGDRVYGYTF. As DNA, the CDR3 is TGCGCCAGTACCGAGGGGGACAGGGTCTATGGCTACACCTTC.

Ten or more counts support this clonotype. The chain uses TRBV2 and TRBJ2-3; tentative D call: TRBD1 (6 bases). The germline V gene has CDR1 SNHLY and CDR2 FYNNEI. Between the trimmed V and J ends, which lost 7 bases and 3 bases, there was a span of 17 bases. This CDR3 has 15 amino acids. The CDR3 bases are TGTGCCAGCAAAGAGGACAGATACGAGACAGATACGCAGTATTTT. It encodes CASKEDRYETDTQYF.

This clonotype has a handful of counts. The chain links TRBV30 to TRBJ1-6, with TRBD1 as a possible D gene (5 bases). CDR1 and CDR2 (germline): GTSNPN, SVGIG (reference sequence). This CDR3 comprises 14 residues. With 4 bases removed from V and 13 bases from J, the gap between germline ends came to 20 bases. CDR3 amino acids: CAWTLGAGPSPLHF. CDR3 nucleotide sequence: TGTGCCTGGACCCTAGGGGCGGGGCCTTCGCCCCTCCACTTT.

This clonotype was observed a handful of times. The DNA for the CDR3 is TGTGCCAGCAGCTTAGGCTTAGAACAGGGGCTGTTCCAGCCCCAGCATTTT. Translation gives CASSLGLEQGLFQPQHF. The chain links TRBV7-9 to TRBJ1-5, with 7 bases fitting TRBD1. The CDR3 sequence is 17 residues long. The V gene's germline CDR1 is SEHNR and CDR2 FQNEAQ (reference sequence). The V and J ends lost 1 base and 7 bases, in that order; junction bases with no gene match: 13.

The sample holds many counts of this clonotype. This chain uses TRBV28 with TRBJ1-2, with TRBD1 as a possible D gene (5 bases). The CDR3 contains 16 residues. Germline V gene sequence: CDR1 MDHEN, CDR2 SYDVKM. V lost 1 base, J lost 4 bases, and 16 bases lay in between. This chain's CDR3 is CASSLYGGGEGYGYTF. The DNA for the CDR3 is TGTGCCAGCAGTTTATATGGGGGGGGAGAGGGCTATGGCTACACCTTC.

The chain employs TRBV7-9 and TRBJ1-3; TRBD1 matches 8 bases. J lost 4 bases, V lost 2 bases, and 1 base had no gene match. The CDR3 contains 14 residues. CDR1 is SEHNR, CDR2 FQNEAQ, per germline (reference sequence). The CDR3 reads CASSLTGGGNTIYF. The CDR3 coding sequence is TGTGCCAGCAGCTTAACAGGGGGAGGAAACACCATATATTTT. The whole variable domain, filled in from reference TRBV7-9 and TRBJ1-3, reads DTGVSQNPRHKITKRGQNVTFRCDPISEHNRLYWYRQTLGQGPEFLTYFQNEAQLEKSRLLSDRFSAERPKGSFSTLEIQRTEQGDSAMYLCASSLTGGGNTIYFGEGSWLTVV.